The subject of this entry is one T cell receptor (beta chain). The data were taken from a study of T-cell reconstitution after alpha-beta-depleted transplantation in children. The junction had 5 bases not matched to a gene; V was cut back by 7 bases and J by 3 bases. The CDR3 runs to 14 residues. Unique molecular identifiers were incorporated into the prepared TCRbeta library. TCRdb processed the PCR reads anew with MiXCR; each CDR3 protein has one entry. The sample records a few hundred thousand distinct CDR3 sequences, 20% to 30% being singletons. V gene TRBV12-3 or TRBV12-4 combines with J gene TRBJ2-1; TRBD2 matches at 8 bases. The sequence was collected from a boy younger than two with Wiskott-Aldrich syndrome, due to receive a stem cell transplant. The input for sequencing was PBMCs, taken before TCRalphabeta/CD19-depleted stem cell transplant. The DNA of the CDR3 is TGTGCCAGCACACGCGGGAGGCTCTACAATGAGCAGTTCTTC. It yields the protein CASTRGRLYNEQFF.